The table lists the clone carrying this TCR beta chain with a few counts. Antigen specificity is unknown. TCRdb processed the 5' RACE reads anew with MiXCR; each CDR3 protein has one entry. The sample has nearly 250,000 distinct CDR3 sequences, about 16% seen once. The data derive from a study of T-cell memory formation after mild COVID-19. Turning to the study itself: Most TCR clusters belonged to a single donor.

Findings and limits, study-wide: A subset of responding clones appeared in pre-infection memory, suggesting cross-reactive memory joined. For contracting clones, CD4+ ones sat mainly in CM and EM, CD8+ in EMRA.

V shed 4 bases, J shed 8 bases, and the junction held 7 bases outside the gene matches. CDR1 and CDR2 from the germline V gene are SEHNR and FQNEAQ (reference sequence). The CDR3 is 15 amino acids. The rearrangement links TRBV7-9 to TRBJ1-6; 8 positions agree with TRBD1. The sample comprised PBMCs or a T cell subset sorted from them (not recorded which). This receptor was taken from an adult woman who had mild COVID-19 (a few samples of this study predate the infection). Cell type and time point are not known. The CDR3 sequence is CASSSGQGAHSPLHF. DNA for the CDR3: TGTGCCAGCAGCTCAGGACAGGGTGCGCATTCACCCCTCCACTTT.